Below, 30 T cell receptor beta chains from the same sample are listed, as sequenced in a study of T cells in Graves' hyperthyroidism and ophthalmopathy. Amplification of TCR beta CDR3 regions used RNA as the template. The HTBI primer set served for first-round RT-PCR of the TCR CDR3. TCRdb processed the multiplex PCR reads anew with MiXCR; each CDR3 protein has one entry. The sample includes about 760,000 distinct CDR3 sequences, 30% to 40% seen only once; the top ten take less than 40%. Sequences were obtained from blood. The receptor source for this set is a woman between 35 and 50 years old with Graves' hyperthyroidism.

In regard to this clonotype: A much bigger clone sits one base away, suggesting this may be a read error. The chain has TRBV19 and TRBJ1-1, with D hard to call. Germline V lookup: CDR1 LNHDA, CDR2 SQIVND (reference sequence). The CDR3 consists of 11 residues. The chain's CDR3 is CACSNISGAFF. CDR3 nucleotide sequence: TGTGCCTGTAGTAACATTAGTGGAGCTTTCTTT.

The chain employs TRBV5-4 and TRBJ2-2; D is uncertain. V was trimmed by 10 bases and J by 7 bases, leaving 11 bases between them. From germline, CDR1 is SGHNT and CDR2 YYREEE (reference sequence). This CDR3 comprises 11 residues. The CDR3 DNA follows: TGTGCCCGGGCCTTGGGCGGGGAGCTGTTTTTT. Translated: CARALGGELFF.

This chain joins TRBV7-9 and TRBJ2-7; D might be TRBD1 (7 bases). The germline CDR1 and CDR2 sequences are SEHNR and FQNEAQ (reference sequence). Trimming stripped 5 bases from V and 3 bases from J, with 17 bases between. CDR3 size: 15 residues. The CDR3 bases are TGTGCCAGCAGCCCAAGGGGGCTGGGGGGCTACGAGCAGTACTTC. This translates into CASSPRGLGGYEQYF.

As for this clonotype: This clone may be a read error of a much larger clone one base away. A read error is likely, as this CDR3 ends without the conserved phenylalanine or tryptophan. The genes are TRBV10-3 and TRBJ1-1; tentatively, D is TRBD1 (5 bases). CDR1 and CDR2 from the germline V gene are ENHRY and SYGVKD. The CDR3 covers 15 residues. The CDR3 spells CASSEWGRENTEAFL. CDR3 in DNA: TGTGCCAGCAGTGAATGGGGCAGGGAGAACACTGAAGCTTTCCTT.

This clonotype was counted ten times or more. This chain joins TRBV7-9 and TRBJ2-7, with TRBD1 matching 9 bases. V was clipped by 5 bases and J by 4 bases; unmatched bases: 9. Germline CDR1 reads SEHNR; CDR2 reads FQNEAQ (reference sequence). This CDR3 spans 15 amino acids. The CDR3 loop reads CASSGQGTRAYEQYF. In DNA form, the CDR3 reads TGTGCCAGCAGCGGACAGGGGACCCGCGCTTACGAGCAGTACTTC.

This clonotype was recorded at least ten times. The chain recombines TRBV20-1 with TRBJ1-1, with D perhaps TRBD1 (5 bases). This CDR3 comprises 14 residues. Germline V gene lookup returns CDR1 DFQATT and CDR2 SNEGSKA (reference sequence). V lost 3 bases and J 0 bases, leaving 11 bases between the germline ends. The CDR3 coding sequence is TGCAGTGCTAGTTCAGGGATGGTGAACACTGAAGCTTTCTTT. This codes for CSASSGMVNTEAFF.

The chain links TRBV20-1 to TRBJ2-1; D is unresolved. Trimming left V 3 bases short and J 6 bases short, with 6 bases between. This CDR3 spans 11 amino acids. Germline V gives CDR1 DFQATT, CDR2 SNEGSKA (reference sequence). CDR3 sequence (DNA): TGCAGTGCTAGGACCAGCAATGAGCAGTTCTTC. The encoded protein is CSARTSNEQFF.

This clonotype appeared a few times. V is TRBV7-2 and J is TRBJ1-1; maybe TRBD1 (5 bases). The CDR3 covers 15 residues. Germline loops: CDR1 SGHTA, CDR2 FQGNSA. V lost 4 bases to trimming and J lost 3 bases, with 15 bases between them. CDR3 protein: CASSSLAGGDTEAFF. CDR3 coding DNA: TGTGCCAGCAGCTCCCTAGCGGGAGGGGACACTGAAGCTTTCTTT.

The V gene is TRBV19, the J gene TRBJ1-3; D is uncertain. The germline V and J ends were trimmed by 4 bases and 1 base, with 20 bases remaining between them. From germline, CDR1 is LNHDA and CDR2 SQIVND (reference sequence). This CDR3 is built from 18 residues. The CDR3 sequence is CASSSRGKGRPSGNTIYF. In DNA, the CDR3 is TGTGCCAGTAGTAGTCGCGGTAAAGGCCGCCCATCTGGAAACACCATATATTTT.

Points on this clonotype: At one of its ends the junction is not consistent with the germline gene, which may arise from a read error. The chain uses TRBV24-1 and TRBJ2-5; a possible D gene is TRBD1 (6 bases). Per germline, CDR1 KGHDR and CDR2 SFDVKD. CDR3 size: 17 residues. The CDR3 nucleotides read TGTGCCAGCAGTTATCCCGTCGGACAGCCAAATCAAGAGACCCAGTACTTC. It yields the protein CASSYPVGQPNQETQYF.

The J gene is TRBJ1-2, the V gene TRBV5-1, with TRBD1 as a possible D gene (6 bases). The CDR3 totals 15 residues. V lost 2 bases and J 5 bases, leaving 16 bases between the germline ends. CDR1 SGHRS and CDR2 YFSETQ come from the germline V gene. CDR3 loop: CASSLLTAQGYGYTF. Here the CDR3 DNA reads TGCGCCAGCAGCTTACTGACCGCACAGGGATATGGCTACACCTTC.

This clonotype appeared a few times. This chain joins TRBV5-4 and TRBJ2-2; no clear D. CDR3 length: 13 residues. The germline V gene has CDR1 SGHNT and CDR2 YYREEE (reference sequence). With 1 base removed from V and 6 bases from J, the gap between germline ends came to 7 bases. CDR3 protein: CASSLSPAGELFF. CDR3 DNA: TGTGCCAGCAGCTTGAGTCCGGCCGGGGAGCTGTTTTTT.

The chain uses TRBV7-2 and TRBJ2-7; either TRBD1 or TRBD2 may supply D (5 bases each). Per germline, CDR1 SGHTA and CDR2 FQGNSA. Trimming removed 9 bases at V and 0 bases at J, with 9 bases between. This CDR3 is built from 12 residues. CDR3 coding DNA: TGTGCCAGTACTAGGGGCTCCTACGAGCAGTACTTC. Translated, it gives CASTRGSYEQYF.

Only one count was recorded for this clonotype. The chain combines TRBV6-5 with TRBJ2-7; D is undetermined. V was clipped by 2 bases and J by 1 base, with 15 bases between them. The CDR3 is made up of 16 amino acids. Germline loops: CDR1 MNHEY, CDR2 SVGAGI. CDR3 coding DNA: TGTGCCAGCAGTTACGCAGGTATTCGCCTATCCTACGAGCAGTACTTC. Amino acid sequence: CASSYAGIRLSYEQYF.

This clonotype was counted only a few times. CDR3 DNA: TGTGCCAGCAATTCCCGCGGAGTGCAGCACTACGAGCAGTACTTC. This translates into CASNSRGVQHYEQYF. The chain has TRBV27 and TRBJ2-7; D gene uncertain. Germline V lookup: CDR1 MNHEY, CDR2 SMNVEV (reference sequence). The CDR3 is 15 amino acids. Trimming left V 7 bases short and J 3 bases short, with 19 bases between.

This clonotype was seen a few times. The genes are TRBV4-3 and TRBJ2-5; 12 nucleotides agree with TRBD2. The ends lost 3 bases at V and 9 bases at J; junction bases unmatched: 11. CDR1 is LGHNA, CDR2 YSLEER, per germline. The CDR3 has 16 amino acids. The CDR3 is CASSHRLAGAPGAQYF. The CDR3, as DNA: TGCGCCAGCAGCCACCGACTAGCGGGGGCTCCGGGGGCCCAGTACTTC.

This clonotype was detected many times. The rearrangement uses TRBV2 and TRBJ2-2, with 8 bases matching TRBD1. The germline V gene encodes CDR1 SNHLY and CDR2 FYNNEI. The CDR3 spans 16 residues. V dropped 5 bases and J dropped 2; count of bases not matched to a gene: 7. As DNA, the CDR3 is TGTGCCAGCAGTCCCGGACAGGGTCTCAACACCGGGGAGCTGTTTTTT. Translation gives CASSPGQGLNTGELFF.

The chain carries TRBV12-3 or TRBV12-4 and TRBJ1-1, with no clear D. Trimming took off 1 base at V and 6 bases at J, with 12 bases between the two ends. This CDR3 has 14 amino acids. The CDR3 region has the DNA TGTGCCAGCAGTTTAGGACATCAAAGTGCTGAAGCTTTCTTT. Translation: CASSLGHQSAEAFF.

The J gene is TRBJ1-2, the V gene TRBV7-9, with a possible D match to TRBD1 (5 bases). V was cut by 1 base and J by 4 bases, with 16 bases left in between. CDR1 is SEHNR, CDR2 FQNEAQ, per germline (reference sequence). The CDR3 is 16 amino acids. CDR3 protein: CASSLDWPKDIYGYTF. CDR3 nucleotide sequence: TGTGCCAGCAGCTTAGATTGGCCCAAGGACATCTATGGCTACACCTTC.

The chain carries TRBV20-1 and TRBJ1-1; D might be TRBD1 (6 bases). Trimming removed 4 bases at V and 10 bases at J, with 22 bases between. Germline assignment: CDR1 DFQATT and CDR2 SNEGSKA (reference sequence). The CDR3 totals 14 residues. The CDR3 reads CSATRGDGEVGAFF. CDR3 nucleotides: TGCAGTGCTACCAGGGGAGACGGAGAGGTGGGAGCTTTCTTT.

Many counts were recorded for this clonotype. The rearrangement uses TRBV4-1 and TRBJ1-6; D not resolved. CDR1 is MGHRA, CDR2 YSYEKL, per germline. The V end lost 8 bases, the J end lost 7 bases, and 15 bases lay between the germline ends. The CDR3 has 14 amino acids. Written as DNA, the CDR3 is TGCGCCAGCTGCACGGGCGTCGAGAATTCACCCCTCCACTTT. This codes for CASCTGVENSPLHF.

This clonotype turned up a few times. The V gene is TRBV6-4, the J gene TRBJ1-2; D might be TRBD1 (5 bases). Germline loops: CDR1 MRHNA, CDR2 SNTAGT. The V end was cut by 6 bases, the J end by 6 bases, with 11 bases between. The CDR3 is 12 amino acids. For the CDR3, the DNA is TGTGCCAGCAGGGACGGGGGAGATGGCTACACCTTC. Amino acids: CASRDGGDGYTF.

This clonotype was counted ten times or more. The V call is TRBV29-1, the J call TRBJ2-7, with a weak D call TRBD2 (5 bases). Trimming took off 8 bases at V and 9 bases at J, with 20 bases between the two ends. The CDR3 covers 12 residues. The germline V gene has CDR1 SQVTM and CDR2 ANQGSEA. In DNA form, the CDR3 reads TGCAGCACCCCCACGGTGGGAGACGGGCAGTACTTC. Protein: CSTPTVGDGQYF.

The table lists this clonotype with many counts. V is TRBV29-1 and J is TRBJ2-5; D is uncertain. The germline V gene has CDR1 SQVTM and CDR2 ANQGSEA. The CDR3 sequence is 12 residues long. The V end was cut by 4 bases, the J end by 0 bases, with 6 bases between. CDR3 region: CSVADYQETQYF. The CDR3 nucleotides are TGCAGCGTTGCCGATTACCAAGAGACCCAGTACTTC.

CDR3 in DNA: TGTGCCAGCAGCCGGCTAGCGGGAGGAGCCTACAATGAGCAGTTCTTC. Translating gives CASSRLAGGAYNEQFF. The rearrangement uses TRBV7-9 and TRBJ2-1, with 11 bases that match TRBD2. V was clipped by 5 bases and J by 2 bases; unmatched bases: 5. The CDR3 runs 16 residues. Germline V gene data show CDR1 as SEHNR and CDR2 as FQNEAQ (reference sequence).

In this sample, this clonotype turned up a few times. The rearrangement links TRBV7-2 to TRBJ2-5, with a possible D match to TRBD2 (6 bases). V was pared by 2 bases and J by 5 bases, with 15 bases between. The CDR3 is made up of 15 amino acids. CDR1 and CDR2 (germline): SGHTA, FQGNSA. CDR3 DNA: TGTGCCAGCAGCTTACCCGGAGGGGAACGCGAGACCCAGTACTTC. The encoded protein is CASSLPGGERETQYF.

The chain has TRBV25-1 and TRBJ2-7; 11 nucleotides match TRBD1. CDR1 and CDR2 from the germline V gene are MGHDK and SYGVNS. V lost 1 base and J lost 0; bases outside the gene matches: 20. The CDR3 contains 22 residues. In DNA, the CDR3 is TGTGCCAGCAGTGAATGGGGGAGACTCGCTTATAGCGGGACAGGGGGCTCCTACGAGCAGTACTTC. Encoded protein: CASSEWGRLAYSGTGGSYEQYF.

This chain links TRBV6-2 or TRBV6-3 with TRBJ1-2, with 10 bases fitting TRBD1. With 7 bases clipped from V and 8 bases from J, the junction kept 10 bases outside the gene matches. In germline, CDR1 is MNHEY, CDR2 SVGEGT. This CDR3 spans 14 amino acids. DNA of the CDR3: TGTGCCAGCAAAAAGACCGGGACAGGGGTCGGCTACACCTTC. Amino acid sequence: CASKKTGTGVGYTF.

The chain joins TRBV18 to TRBJ1-1; D unclear. The CDR3 runs 13 residues. V lost 2 bases to trimming and J lost 3 bases, with 7 bases between them. The germline V gene encodes CDR1 KGHSH and CDR2 LQKENI. The DNA of the CDR3 is TGTGCCAGCTCACCAACTAGTGACACTGAAGCTTTCTTT. It specifies CASSPTSDTEAFF.

This clonotype came up many times. The chain combines TRBV7-9 with TRBJ1-2; D ambiguous. Trimming left V 5 bases short and J 6 bases short, with 7 bases between. The CDR3 runs 11 residues. Germline values: CDR1 SEHNR, CDR2 FQNEAQ (reference sequence). This CDR3 reads CASSVLNGYTF. The CDR3 region has the DNA TGTGCCAGCAGCGTATTGAATGGCTACACCTTC.